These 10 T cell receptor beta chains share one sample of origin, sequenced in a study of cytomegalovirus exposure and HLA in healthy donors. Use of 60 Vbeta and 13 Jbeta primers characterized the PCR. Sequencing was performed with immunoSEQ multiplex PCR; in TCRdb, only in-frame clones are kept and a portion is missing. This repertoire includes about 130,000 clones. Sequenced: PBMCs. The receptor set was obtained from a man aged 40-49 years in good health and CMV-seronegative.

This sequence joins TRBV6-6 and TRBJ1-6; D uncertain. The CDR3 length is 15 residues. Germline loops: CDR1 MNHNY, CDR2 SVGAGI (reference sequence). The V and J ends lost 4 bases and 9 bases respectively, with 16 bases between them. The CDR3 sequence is CASSSAGSDTSPLHF. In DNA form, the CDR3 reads TGTGCCAGCAGTTCAGCCGGAAGCGATACTTCACCCCTCCACTTT.

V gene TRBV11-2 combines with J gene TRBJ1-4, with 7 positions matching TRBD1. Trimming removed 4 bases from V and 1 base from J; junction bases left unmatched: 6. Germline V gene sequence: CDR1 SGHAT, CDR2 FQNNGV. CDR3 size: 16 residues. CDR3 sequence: CASSSGQLLTNEKLFF. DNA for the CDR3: TGTGCCAGCAGCTCGGGACAGCTGTTAACTAATGAAAAACTGTTTTTT.

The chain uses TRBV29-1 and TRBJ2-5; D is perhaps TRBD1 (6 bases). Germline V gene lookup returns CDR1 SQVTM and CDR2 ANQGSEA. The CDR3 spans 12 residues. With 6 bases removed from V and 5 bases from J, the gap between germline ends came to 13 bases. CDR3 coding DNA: TGCAGCGTACAGGGTCCCCAGGAGACCCAGTACTTC. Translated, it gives CSVQGPQETQYF.

CDR3 residues: CASSLGTGGNEQFF. DNA of the CDR3: TGTGCCAGCAGCTTAGGGACAGGGGGTAATGAGCAGTTCTTC. The gene calls are TRBV13 and TRBJ2-1; 9 nucleotides align to TRBD1. CDR1 PRHDT and CDR2 FYEKMQ come from the germline V gene (reference sequence). Trimming cost V 0 bases and J 7 bases; bases outside gene matches: 1. CDR3 length equals 14 residues.

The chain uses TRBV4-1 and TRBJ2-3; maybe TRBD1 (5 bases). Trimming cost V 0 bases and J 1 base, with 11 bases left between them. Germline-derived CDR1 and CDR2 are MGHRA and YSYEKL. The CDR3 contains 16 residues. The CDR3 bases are TGCGCCAGCAGCCAAGAGGCAGCAGGGCGCACAGATACGCAGTATTTT. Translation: CASSQEAAGRTDTQYF.

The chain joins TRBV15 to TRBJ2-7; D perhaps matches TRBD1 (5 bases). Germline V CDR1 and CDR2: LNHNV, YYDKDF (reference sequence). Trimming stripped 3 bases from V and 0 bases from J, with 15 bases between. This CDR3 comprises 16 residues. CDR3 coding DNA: TGTGCCACCAGCAGGATGATCGACAGATACTCCTACGAGCAGTACTTC. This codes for CATSRMIDRYSYEQYF.

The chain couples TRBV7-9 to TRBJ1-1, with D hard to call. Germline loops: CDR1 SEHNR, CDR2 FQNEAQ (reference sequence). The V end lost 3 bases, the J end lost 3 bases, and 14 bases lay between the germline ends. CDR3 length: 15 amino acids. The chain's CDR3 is CASSLYAALDTEAFF. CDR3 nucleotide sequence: TGTGCCAGCAGCTTGTATGCCGCGTTGGACACTGAAGCTTTCTTT.

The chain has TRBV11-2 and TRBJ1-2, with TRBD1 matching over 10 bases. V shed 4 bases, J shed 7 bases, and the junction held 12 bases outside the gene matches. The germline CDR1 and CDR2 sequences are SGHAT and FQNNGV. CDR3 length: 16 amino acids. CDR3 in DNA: TGTGCCAGCAGCTCTCCTCTGGGACAGGGGAGAGGTGGCTACACCTTC. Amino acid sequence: CASSSPLGQGRGGYTF.

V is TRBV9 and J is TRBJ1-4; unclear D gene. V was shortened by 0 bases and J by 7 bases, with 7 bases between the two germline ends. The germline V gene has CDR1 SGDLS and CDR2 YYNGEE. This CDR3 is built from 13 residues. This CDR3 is CASSVDHSEKLFF. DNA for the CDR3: TGTGCCAGCAGCGTAGATCATAGTGAAAAACTGTTTTTT.

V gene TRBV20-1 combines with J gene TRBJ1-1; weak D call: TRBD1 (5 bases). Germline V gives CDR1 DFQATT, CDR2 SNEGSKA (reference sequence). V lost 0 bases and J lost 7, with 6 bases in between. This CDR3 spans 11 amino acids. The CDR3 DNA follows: TGCAGTGCTAGAGAGACAGTTGAAGCTTTCTTT. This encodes CSARETVEAFF.